This T cell receptor (beta chain) was obtained from a study of beta chain features in type 1 diabetes. Sorting gave populations that all exceeded 95% purity. Whole-study results and caveats: There were fewer insertions and more deletions at the VDJ junctions of type 1 diabetes patients. TCRB CDR3s from Type 1 diabetes patients were moderately but significantly shorter in all four CD4+ subsets. High TCR expression in some cells could lead to their over-representation in cDNA sequencing.

Expressed TCRB transcripts were sequenced because the isolated RNA had all been reverse transcribed beforehand. Produced via immunoSEQ multiplex PCR; TCRdb's table is partial and in-frame only. The data contain more than 250,000 clones, about 15% of them singletons. This clone appeared a few times. Its antigen is undetermined. V shed 4 bases and J 7 bases; nucleotides not matched to a gene: 9. The CDR3 extends over 15 amino acids. CDR1 and CDR2 (germline): MNHEY, SMNVEV (reference sequence). The origin of this receptor is a man between 18 and 29 years old with type 1 diabetes. The genes are TRBV27 and TRBJ2-5, with TRBD1 matching over 10 bases. The sequencing input was naive CD4+ T cells from blood. CDR3 region: CASSSAGTGVGTQYF. CDR3 bases: TGTGCCAGCAGTTCCGCCGGGACAGGGGTCGGGACCCAGTACTTC.